The 24 T cell receptor beta chains below come from one sample, sequenced in a study of cytomegalovirus exposure and HLA in healthy donors. It was with 60 Vbeta and 13 Jbeta primers that the PCR ran. Clones were sequenced by immunoSEQ multiplex PCR, and TCRdb holds only the in-frame ones, with some missing. The sample lists 100,000 or so clones; around 70% were seen once. Source material: PBMCs. The receptors originated from a man aged 30 to 39 in good health and CMV-seronegative.

This clone showed up just a few times. V gene TRBV5-6 combines with J gene TRBJ1-6; a weak D match, TRBD1 (6 bases). The CDR3 runs to 15 residues. Per germline, CDR1 SGHDT and CDR2 YYEEEE. V dropped 1 base and J dropped 7 bases, with 12 bases sitting between them. This CDR3 is CASSLRGAPNSPLHF. The CDR3 DNA reads as TGTGCCAGCAGCTTGCGGGGGGCCCCGAATTCACCCCTCCACTTT.

The chain combines TRBV5-1 with TRBJ1-3; TRBD1 might be the D (5 bases). The CDR3 is made up of 17 amino acids. CDR1 SGHRS and CDR2 YFSETQ come from the germline V gene. Trimming shortened V by 1 base and J by 0 bases, and 14 bases separated the two germline ends. In DNA, the CDR3 is TGCGCCAGCAGCTTGTGGGGACTGACGAACTCTGGAAACACCATATATTTT. Amino acids: CASSLWGLTNSGNTIYF.

V is TRBV28 and J is TRBJ1-2, with no clear D. CDR3 size: 12 residues. Deletions cut 3 bases from V and 4 bases from J, with 6 bases between. Germline-derived CDR1 and CDR2 are MDHEN and SYDVKM. This chain's CDR3 is CASSFRVYGYTF. Here the CDR3 DNA reads TGTGCCAGCAGTTTTCGGGTCTATGGCTACACCTTC.

This clone has just a few counts. The chain couples TRBV5-8 to TRBJ2-3, with 8 bases lining up with TRBD2. This CDR3 contains 17 residues. Losses at the gene ends were 7 bases for V and 6 bases for J; bases not matched to a gene: 19. CDR1 and CDR2 from the germline V gene are SGHTS and YDEGEE. As DNA, the CDR3 is TGTGCCAGCGCTCGACCAGGGATCCGGGAGGGGGGTGATACGCAGTATTTT. This codes for CASARPGIREGGDTQYF.

The chain links TRBV6-5 to TRBJ2-5; perhaps TRBD2 as D (6 bases). CDR3 size: 14 residues. Deletions cut 0 bases from V and 5 bases from J, with 10 bases between. CDR1 MNHEY and CDR2 SVGAGI come from the germline V gene. The CDR3 bases are TGTGCCAGCAGTTACTCGGCGGGAAGGGAGACCCAGTACTTC. Translated: CASSYSAGRETQYF.

J is TRBJ2-1 and V is TRBV9; 8 bases are a match to TRBD2. Germline V gene lookup returns CDR1 SGDLS and CDR2 YYNGEE. V shed 3 bases, J shed 10 bases, and the junction held 12 bases outside the gene matches. The CDR3 length is 15 residues. CDR3 nucleotide sequence: TGTGCCAGCAGCGGCTCGGGAGGGCCCTCGGGAGAGCAGTTCTTC. Translating it yields CASSGSGGPSGEQFF. The entire variable domain, with the rest obtained from reference TRBV9 and TRBJ2-1, is as follows: DSGVTQTPKHLITATGQRVTLRCSPRSGDLSVYWYQQSLDQGLQFLIQYYNGEERAKGNILERFSAQQFPDLHSELNLSSLELGDSALYFCASSGSGGPSGEQFFGPGTRLTVL.

The chain couples TRBV6-5 to TRBJ1-1; the D is unclear. Germline V gene lookup returns CDR1 MNHEY and CDR2 SVGAGI. V dropped 8 bases and J dropped 8 bases, with 24 bases sitting between them. CDR3 length: 15 amino acids. CDR3 DNA sequence: TGTGCCAGCCAACTGAAATGGAGCGGAGGGTCGGAAGCTTTCTTT. Translation gives CASQLKWSGGSEAFF.

CDR3 residues: CASSLAGVTAYEQYF. The DNA of the CDR3 is TGTGCCAGCAGCTTAGCCGGGGTCACCGCCTACGAGCAGTACTTC. The chain couples TRBV7-2 to TRBJ2-7, with D possibly being TRBD2 (5 bases). There are 15 residues in the CDR3. V shed 0 bases and J shed 2 bases, with 11 bases lying between them. Germline lookup yields CDR1 SGHTA and CDR2 FQGNSA.

J is TRBJ2-5 and V is TRBV29-1, with 7 bases that match TRBD2. The closer fit of TRBJ2-7 to the DNA end suggests the J call may be wrong. Germline-derived CDR1 and CDR2 are SQVTM and ANQGSEA. The CDR3 loop spans 13 amino acids. CDR3 protein: CSVLAGRVYEQYF. The CDR3 DNA is TGCAGCGTCTTGGCTGGGAGGGTCTACGAGCAGTACTTC.

Only a few counts were recorded for this clone. The chain uses TRBV19 and TRBJ1-1; a possible D gene is TRBD1 (5 bases). The germline CDR1 and CDR2 sequences are LNHDA and SQIVND (reference sequence). Between the trimmed V and J ends, which lost 5 bases and 5 bases, there was a span of 15 bases. This CDR3 has 14 residues. The CDR3 DNA reads TGTGCCAGTAGTGTGCTCGGGGGGGGGACTGAAGCTTTCTTT. This gives the protein CASSVLGGGTEAFF.

V gene TRBV10-3 combines with J gene TRBJ2-2, with 8 bases identical to TRBD2. This CDR3 comprises 17 residues. Trimming removed 0 bases from V and 2 bases from J; junction bases left unmatched: 5. Per germline, CDR1 ENHRY and CDR2 SYGVKD. The CDR3 nucleotides read TGTGCCATCAGTGAGTCCCAACTAGCGGACAACACCGGGGAGCTGTTTTTT. The encoded protein is CAISESQLADNTGELFF.

The chain joins TRBV19 to TRBJ2-1; 12 positions match TRBD2. CDR1 and CDR2 (germline): LNHDA, SQIVND (reference sequence). CDR3 length: 18 residues. The junction had 13 bases not matched to a gene; V was cut back by 4 bases and J by 6 bases. Here the CDR3 DNA reads TGTGCCAGTAGTAAGCCCCGGACTAGCGGGACCTACTTCAATGAGCAGTTCTTC. Translating it yields CASSKPRTSGTYFNEQFF.

This clone has a single count. The CDR3 coding sequence is TGTGCCAGCAGCTCACCCGGACTCCCCTACGAGCAGTACTTC. Its protein product is CASSSPGLPYEQYF. The chain recombines TRBV7-2 with TRBJ2-7; D might be TRBD2 (5 bases). V lost 4 bases, J lost 2 bases, and 12 bases lay in between. The CDR3 sequence is 14 residues long. CDR1 is SGHTA and CDR2 is FQGNSA in the germline V gene.

This clone was picked up a small number of times. The chain is built from TRBV5-1 and TRBJ2-3; 8 nucleotides agree with TRBD2. Germline V lookup: CDR1 SGHRS, CDR2 YFSETQ. The CDR3 is 13 amino acids. V lost 0 bases to trimming and J lost 7 bases; unmatched junction nucleotides: 1. CDR3 DNA sequence: TGCGCCAGCAGCTTGGAGCGGGGGCATACGCAGTATTTT. Its protein product is CASSLERGHTQYF.

The chain recombines TRBV5-1 with TRBJ2-1; the D is unclear. This CDR3 contains 14 residues. The V and J ends lost 4 bases and 0 bases respectively, with 8 bases between them. Germline V gives CDR1 SGHRS, CDR2 YFSETQ. In nucleotides, the CDR3 is TGCGCCAGCAGCGGTGGCAGCTCCTACAATGAGCAGTTCTTC. Amino acids: CASSGGSSYNEQFF. The variable domain in full, with the rest retrieved from reference TRBV5-1 and TRBJ2-1, is KAGVTQTPRYLIKTRGQQVTLSCSPISGHRSVSWYQQTPGQGLQFLFEYFSETQRNKGNFPGRFSGRQFSNSRSEMNVSTLELGDSALYLCASSGGSSYNEQFFGPGTRLTVL.

The chain links TRBV7-9 to TRBJ2-1; D may be TRBD1 (6 bases). The CDR3 contains 13 residues. V shed 5 bases and J shed 10 bases, with 15 bases lying between them. The germline V gene has CDR1 SEHNR and CDR2 FQNEAQ (reference sequence). The chain's CDR3 is CASSRDQGFEQFF. The CDR3 DNA reads TGTGCCAGCAGCCGGGACCAGGGGTTCGAGCAGTTCTTC.

V gene TRBV28 combines with J gene TRBJ2-1, with TRBD2 as a possible D gene (6 bases). Trimming removed 6 bases from V and 1 base from J, with 16 bases in between. Germline CDR1 is MDHEN and CDR2 is SYDVKM. This CDR3 region has 16 residues. The DNA for the CDR3 is TGTGCCAGCAGAGTTCGGGAGTCGGGGTCCTACAATGAGCAGTTCTTC. It is translated as CASRVRESGSYNEQFF.

The rearrangement uses TRBV5-5 and TRBJ1-1, with a weak D call TRBD1 (5 bases). The CDR3 has 14 residues. Germline assignment: CDR1 SGHKS and CDR2 YYEKEE (reference sequence). The V and J ends lost 4 bases and 0 bases respectively, with 10 bases between them. For the CDR3, the DNA is TGTGCCAGCAGCCCGGAGACAGTGAACACTGAAGCTTTCTTT. Its translation: CASSPETVNTEAFF.

V gene TRBV7-3 combines with J gene TRBJ1-1; D is unclear. This CDR3 comprises 16 residues. CDR1 is SGHTA and CDR2 is FQGTGA in the germline V gene. The germline V and J ends were trimmed by 5 bases and 1 base, with 17 bases remaining between them. CDR3 DNA sequence: TGTGCCAGCAGCGCATCTAGCATGGGCGGGAACACTGAAGCTTTCTTT. Translating gives CASSASSMGGNTEAFF.

The chain uses TRBV2 and TRBJ2-5; D uncertain. The DNA end is a closer match to TRBJ2-7, so the J assignment may be wrong. The CDR3 covers 12 residues. Germline CDR1 and CDR2: SNHLY and FYNNEI. The CDR3 region has the DNA TGTGCCAGCAGTGACAGGCCCTACGAGCAGTACTTC. This gives the protein CASSDRPYEQYF.

This clone is a singleton in its sample. This rearrangement joins TRBV4-2 to TRBJ2-7; 10 bases match TRBD2. CDR3 size: 20 residues. Germline trimming cut 2 bases from V and 2 bases from J; bases unmatched to any gene: 18. The V gene's germline CDR1 is LGHNA and CDR2 YNFKEQ. DNA for the CDR3: TGTGCCAGCAGCCAAAAACGACCAGGGATCGGGACTAGCGTCACCTACGAGCAGTACTTC. Translation gives CASSQKRPGIGTSVTYEQYF.

J is TRBJ1-2 and V is TRBV6-5; D not certain. The V end lost 5 bases, the J end lost 0 bases, and 10 bases lay between the germline ends. The germline V gene has CDR1 MNHEY and CDR2 SVGAGI. The CDR3 totals 14 residues. The CDR3 nucleotides read TGTGCCAGCAGTGGCGGGATAACTAACTATGGCTACACCTTC. Its translation: CASSGGITNYGYTF.

This clone was observed a single time. The V call is TRBV5-1, the J call TRBJ2-1; the match to TRBD2 covers 8 bases. This CDR3 is built from 15 residues. Germline V lookup: CDR1 SGHRS, CDR2 YFSETQ. The J segment lost 5 bases and the V segment lost 1 base, leaving 5 bases of the junction unmatched. The CDR3 sequence: CASSLNSGSDNEQFF. CDR3 bases: TGCGCCAGCAGCTTGAACAGCGGGAGCGACAATGAGCAGTTCTTC.

The rearrangement uses TRBV7-8 and TRBJ2-5, with 11 bases aligning to TRBD1. The CDR3 runs 15 residues. CDR1 is SGHVS and CDR2 is FQNEAQ in the germline V gene. The V and J ends lost 0 bases and 8 bases, in that order; junction bases with no gene match: 5. CDR3 protein: CASSLAPGQGVTQYF. For the CDR3, the DNA is TGTGCCAGCAGCTTAGCTCCGGGACAGGGGGTCACCCAGTACTTC.